One and the same sample provided the 26 T cell receptor beta chains below, sequenced in a study of CD8 T cells in ankylosing spondylitis. TCRdb used MiXCR to reprocess the 5' RACE reads, holding one entry per CDR3 protein. The sample lists around 300,000 distinct CDR3 sequences; less than 25% were seen once. The sequenced sample was blood, either unsorted or a sorted T cell fraction (not recorded which). The receptors derive from a female donor with ankylosing spondylitis or in good health (not recorded which).

V usage is TRBV20-1 and J usage is TRBJ2-2; possibly TRBD1 for D (6 bases). The germline V and J ends were trimmed by 4 bases and 7 bases, with 16 bases remaining between them. The CDR3 covers 14 residues. Germline CDR1 reads DFQATT; CDR2 reads SNEGSKA (reference sequence). CDR3 in DNA: TGCAGTGCTATCGGACAGACCCTAGACGGGGAGCTGTTTTTT. It translates to CSAIGQTLDGELFF.

The sample holds a few counts of this clonotype. The chain is built from TRBV6-2 or TRBV6-3 and TRBJ2-4; D might be TRBD2 (6 bases). Germline CDR1 MNHEY, CDR2 SVGEGT. Trimming pared 2 bases from V and 0 bases from J, leaving 8 bases between. The CDR3 length is 15 residues. Written as DNA, the CDR3 is TGTGCCAGCAGTTACGGGGACTTAGCCAAAAACATTCAGTACTTC. This gives the protein CASSYGDLAKNIQYF.

This clonotype appeared a few times. The chain is built from TRBV12-3 or TRBV12-4 and TRBJ2-7; 10 bases are a match to TRBD2. The CDR3 covers 16 residues. The ends lost 6 bases at V and 0 bases at J; junction bases unmatched: 8. CDR3 sequence reads: CASSIWTSGSSYEQYF. The DNA of the CDR3 is TGTGCCAGCAGCATCTGGACTAGCGGTAGCTCCTACGAGCAGTACTTC.

V is TRBV29-1 and J is TRBJ1-1; perhaps TRBD1 as D (5 bases). The germline CDR1 and CDR2 sequences are SQVTM and ANQGSEA. Trimming took 4 bases from V and 0 from J, leaving 12 bases between them. The CDR3 runs 14 residues. The CDR3 bases are TGCAGCGTTGTGGTACAGGCGTTGAACACTGAAGCTTTCTTT. This translates into CSVVVQALNTEAFF.

Many counts were recorded for this clonotype. This rearrangement joins TRBV12-3 or TRBV12-4 to TRBJ1-2; D is unclear. V was trimmed by 6 bases and J by 4 bases, leaving 9 bases between them. The length of the CDR3 is 12 residues. In nucleotides, the CDR3 is TGTGCCAGCAGCCCCGGCTCCTATGGCTACACCTTC. Residues: CASSPGSYGYTF.

As for this clonotype: One end of the junction does not line up with germline, which may come from a read error. The chain has TRBV20-1 and TRBJ2-3; the match to TRBD2 covers 15 bases. This CDR3 has 16 residues. CDR1 and CDR2 from the germline V gene are DFQATT and SNEGSKA (reference sequence). CDR3 nucleotide sequence: TGCAGTGCTAGAATGGGACTAGCGGGAGGCGCAGATAAGCAGTATTTT. Translation: CSARMGLAGGADKQYF.

The chain employs TRBV15 and TRBJ2-1; perhaps TRBD2 as D (6 bases). Germline V gives CDR1 LNHNV, CDR2 YYDKDF (reference sequence). Trimming took off 5 bases at V and 8 bases at J, with 22 bases between the two ends. The CDR3 is 16 residues long. The CDR3 nucleotides read TGTGCCACCAGCCACAGGAGCGGCGGGATGAGGGATGAGCAGTTCTTC. This encodes CATSHRSGGMRDEQFF.

This clonotype was picked up many times. The chain has TRBV7-2 and TRBJ2-3; TRBD2 agrees at 12 bases. J lost 11 bases, V lost 2 bases, and 2 bases had no gene match. Germline-derived CDR1 and CDR2 are SGHTA and FQGNSA. CDR3 length: 13 amino acids. The CDR3 is CASSLRTSGVQYF. CDR3 sequence (DNA): TGTGCCAGCAGCTTACGGACTAGCGGGGTGCAGTATTTT. The full variable domain, in which reference TRBV7-2 and TRBJ2-3 provide the parts outside the CDR3, is GAGVSQSPSNKVTEKGKDVELRCDPISGHTALYWYRQSLGQGLEFLIYFQGNSAPDKSGLPSDRFSAERTGGSVSTLTIQRTQQEDSAVYLCASSLRTSGVQYFGPGTRLTVL.

This chain uses TRBV19 with TRBJ2-2; D may be TRBD2 (6 bases). Germline CDR1 and CDR2: LNHDA and SQIVND (reference sequence). Trimming cost V 1 base and J 4 bases, with 7 bases left between them. The CDR3 sequence is 14 residues long. CDR3: CASSIVRGTGELFF. CDR3 coding DNA: TGTGCCAGTAGTATAGTGCGGGGCACCGGGGAGCTGTTTTTT.

This clonotype was observed a few times. This chain connects TRBV20-1 to TRBJ2-3; 14 nucleotides agree with TRBD2. V was pared by 5 bases and J by 5 bases, with 3 bases of the junction left unmatched. Germline CDR1 and CDR2: DFQATT and SNEGSKA (reference sequence). The CDR3 extends over 14 amino acids. CDR3 nucleotides: TGCAGTGCTGCCGGGACTAGCGGGAGAGATACGCAGTATTTT. It translates to CSAAGTSGRDTQYF.

In its sample, this clonotype was seen many times. The rearrangement uses TRBV29-1 and TRBJ2-1, with D hard to call. The CDR3 loop spans 12 amino acids. Trimming shortened V by 5 bases and J by 4 bases, and 9 bases separated the two germline ends. Germline values: CDR1 SQVTM, CDR2 ANQGSEA. The DNA for the CDR3 is TGCAGCGTTAGGGCAGGTTACAATGAGCAGTTCTTC. Amino acid sequence: CSVRAGYNEQFF.

The sample holds a few counts of this clonotype. V is TRBV10-3 and J is TRBJ2-7; 10 nucleotides line up with TRBD2. V lost 6 bases to trimming and J lost 0 bases; unmatched junction nucleotides: 11. Germline V lookup: CDR1 ENHRY, CDR2 SYGVKD. This CDR3 is built from 17 residues. The chain's CDR3 is CAISSPGLATDSYEQYF. The DNA for the CDR3 is TGTGCCATCAGCTCACCGGGACTAGCGACCGACTCCTACGAGCAGTACTTC.

This clonotype was seen only a few times. The V and J genes are TRBV7-2 and TRBJ2-7, with D possibly matching TRBD2 (6 bases). This CDR3 has 15 amino acids. With 5 bases removed from V and 3 bases from J, the gap between germline ends came to 17 bases. Germline CDR1 SGHTA, CDR2 FQGNSA. The CDR3 here is CASSRTLAPNYEQYF. In DNA form, the CDR3 reads TGTGCCAGCAGCAGGACGCTAGCGCCAAACTACGAGCAGTACTTC.

This chain connects TRBV6-1 to TRBJ2-1, with a possible D match to TRBD2 (6 bases). Deletions cut 0 bases from V and 0 bases from J, with 12 bases between. CDR1 MNHNS and CDR2 SASEGT come from the germline V gene. This CDR3 region has 17 residues. The CDR3 region has the DNA TGTGCCAGCAGTGAAGCGGCGGGATTCAGCTCCTACAATGAGCAGTTCTTC. Its protein is CASSEAAGFSSYNEQFF.

This sequence joins TRBV20-1 and TRBJ2-7; 11 bases line up with TRBD2. The CDR3 length is 19 residues. In germline, CDR1 is DFQATT, CDR2 SNEGSKA (reference sequence). V was pared by 0 bases and J by 2 bases, with 15 bases of the junction left unmatched. Here the CDR3 DNA reads TGCAGTGCTAGAGATTGGGGGACCGGGACTAGCGGTCCGACCTACGAGCAGTACTTC. Translation gives CSARDWGTGTSGPTYEQYF.

This clonotype was detected only a few times. The chain is built from TRBV20-1 and TRBJ2-7; perhaps TRBD2 as D (6 bases). There are 13 residues in the CDR3. The germline gives CDR1 DFQATT, CDR2 SNEGSKA (reference sequence). V was pared by 3 bases and J by 5 bases, with 14 bases between. CDR3 coding DNA: TGCAGTGCTAGGAAGGTAGCGGCAGACGAGCAGTACTTC. It encodes CSARKVAADEQYF.

The chain couples TRBV10-2 to TRBJ2-7; the match to TRBD2 covers 12 bases. The CDR3 runs 18 residues. The junction had 14 bases not matched to a gene; V was cut back by 7 bases and J by 1 base. Looked up from germline, CDR1 is WSHSY and CDR2 is SAAADI. CDR3 residues: CASILGLAGPLPSYEQYF. In DNA form, the CDR3 reads TGCGCCAGCATCTTGGGACTAGCGGGCCCTCTCCCGTCCTACGAGCAGTACTTC.

This clonotype was counted a single time. The chain carries TRBV5-4 and TRBJ2-5, with 7 nucleotides matching TRBD1. CDR3 size: 15 residues. Germline V gene data show CDR1 as SGHNT and CDR2 as YYREEE (reference sequence). V dropped 4 bases and J dropped 6; count of bases not matched to a gene: 12. The CDR3 sequence is CASSRGKGAGKTQYF. The CDR3 region has the DNA TGTGCCAGCAGCCGAGGAAAGGGGGCAGGAAAGACCCAGTACTTC.

The V gene is TRBV12-3 or TRBV12-4, the J gene TRBJ1-1, with 11 positions matching TRBD1. CDR3 length equals 14 residues. With V trimmed by 5 bases and J by 8 bases, 7 bases remained unmatched. The CDR3 loop reads CASSPQDRGREAFF. CDR3 DNA sequence: TGTGCCAGCAGTCCCCAGGACAGGGGGCGCGAAGCTTTCTTT.

The chain employs TRBV7-2 and TRBJ1-6, with a tentative D call TRBD1 (5 bases). The CDR3 is made up of 12 amino acids. Trimming shortened V by 3 bases and J by 15 bases, and 12 bases separated the two germline ends. The germline gives CDR1 SGHTA, CDR2 FQGNSA. This chain's CDR3 is CASSLAGPLLHF. CDR3 nucleotide sequence: TGTGCCAGCAGCTTGGCAGGGCCCCTCCTCCACTTT.

This clonotype showed up just a few times. The chain uses TRBV7-2 and TRBJ2-7, with 12 bases that match TRBD2. The CDR3 length is 17 residues. V was pared by 0 bases and J by 8 bases, with 11 bases of the junction left unmatched. Germline V CDR1 and CDR2: SGHTA, FQGNSA. The CDR3 here is CASSLALVRGLAGQQYF. The CDR3 DNA sequence: TGTGCCAGCAGCTTAGCCCTCGTGAGGGGACTAGCGGGCCAGCAGTACTTC.

This clonotype was found a few times. The rearrangement links TRBV6-5 to TRBJ2-7, with unresolved D. Trimming stripped 2 bases from V and 6 bases from J, with 11 bases between. CDR1 MNHEY and CDR2 SVGAGI come from the germline V gene. The CDR3 extends over 13 amino acids. In DNA, the CDR3 is TGTGCCAGCAGTTACGAGTTAGCAGGCGAGCAGTACTTC. It specifies CASSYELAGEQYF.

The table lists this clonotype with many counts. V usage is TRBV12-3 or TRBV12-4 and J usage is TRBJ2-5; a weak D match, TRBD1 (6 bases). This CDR3 contains 13 residues. V was shortened by 7 bases and J by 5 bases, with 14 bases between the two germline ends. The DNA for the CDR3 is TGTGCCAGCATCAGGGGCAGTGGGGAGACCCAGTACTTC. It translates to CASIRGSGETQYF.

The sample holds a few counts of this clonotype. The chain carries TRBV20-1 and TRBJ2-7; 8 nucleotides agree with TRBD2. Germline V gene lookup returns CDR1 DFQATT and CDR2 SNEGSKA (reference sequence). The CDR3 spans 16 residues. With V trimmed by 0 bases and J by 3 bases, 10 bases remained unmatched. For the CDR3, the DNA is TGCAGTGCTAGAGACCTACCGGGACTAGTTGGCTACGAGCAGTACTTC. Protein product: CSARDLPGLVGYEQYF.

This clonotype showed up just a few times. DNA of the CDR3: TGCAGTGCCCCTTCGCCAGAAGCGGGTCACTACAATGAGCAGTTCTTC. This gives the protein CSAPSPEAGHYNEQFF. The chain carries TRBV20-1 and TRBJ2-1; perhaps TRBD2 as D (6 bases). The CDR3 sequence is 16 residues long. Germline assignment: CDR1 DFQATT and CDR2 SNEGSKA (reference sequence). With 6 bases removed from V and 3 bases from J, the gap between germline ends came to 21 bases.

This chain joins TRBV25-1 and TRBJ2-1; 11 bases agree with TRBD2. Trimming removed 4 bases from V and 7 bases from J; junction bases left unmatched: 9. Germline CDR1 and CDR2: MGHDK and SYGVNS. The CDR3 length is 16 residues. For the CDR3, the DNA is TGTGCCAGCAGTGGTCTAGAACTAGCGGGAGCGAATGAGCAGTTCTTC. It yields the protein CASSGLELAGANEQFF.